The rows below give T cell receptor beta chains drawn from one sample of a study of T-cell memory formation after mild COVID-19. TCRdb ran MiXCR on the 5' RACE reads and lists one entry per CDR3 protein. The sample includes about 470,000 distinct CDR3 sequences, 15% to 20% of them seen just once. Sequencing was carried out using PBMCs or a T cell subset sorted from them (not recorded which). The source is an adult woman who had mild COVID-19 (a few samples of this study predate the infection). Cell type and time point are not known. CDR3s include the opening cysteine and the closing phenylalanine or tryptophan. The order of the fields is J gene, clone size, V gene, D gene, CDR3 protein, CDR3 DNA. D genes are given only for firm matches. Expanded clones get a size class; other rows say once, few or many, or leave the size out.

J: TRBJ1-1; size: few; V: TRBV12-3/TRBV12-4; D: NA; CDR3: CASSLGRTSPAEAFF; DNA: TGTGCCAGCAGTTTAGGCAGGACGTCGCCAGCTGAAGCTTTCTTT
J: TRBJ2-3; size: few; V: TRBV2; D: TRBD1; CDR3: CASKLWDRGLAGTDTQYF; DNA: TGTGCCAGCAAATTGTGGGACAGGGGGCTCGCGGGCACAGATACGCAGTATTTT
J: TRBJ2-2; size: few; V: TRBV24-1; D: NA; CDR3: CATSDLQGSGVDTGELFF; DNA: TGTGCCACCAGTGATTTGCAGGGGAGTGGGGTGGACACCGGGGAGCTGTTTTTT
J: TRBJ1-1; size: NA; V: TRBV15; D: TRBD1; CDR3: CATSSVLGQGAAFF; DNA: TGTGCCACCAGCAGCGTACTCGGACAGGGGGCTGCTTTCTTT
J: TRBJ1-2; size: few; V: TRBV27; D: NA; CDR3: CASIFRGRLFYGYTF; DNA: TGTGCCAGCATCTTTCGGGGGCGCTTGTTTTATGGCTACACCTTC
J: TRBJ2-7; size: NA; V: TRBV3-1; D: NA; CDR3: CASSQDERSYEQYF; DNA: TGTGCCAGCAGCCAGGATGAAAGATCCTACGAGCAGTACTTC
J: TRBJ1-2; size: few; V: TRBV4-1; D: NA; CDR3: CASSQGARYGYTF; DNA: TGCGCCAGCAGCCAAGGGGCAAGATATGGCTACACCTTC
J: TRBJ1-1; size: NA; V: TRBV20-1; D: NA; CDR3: CSAPPLGRGPNTEAFF; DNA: TGCAGTGCCCCACCCCTAGGAAGAGGGCCGAACACTGAAGCTTTCTTT
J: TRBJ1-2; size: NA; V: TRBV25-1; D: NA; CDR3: CASREAGTHGYTF; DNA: TGTGCCAGTCGGGAGGCCGGGACTCATGGCTACACCTTC
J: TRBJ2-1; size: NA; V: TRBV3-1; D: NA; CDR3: CASQGYDYNEQFF; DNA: TGTGCCAGCCAGGGATACGACTACAATGAGCAGTTCTTC
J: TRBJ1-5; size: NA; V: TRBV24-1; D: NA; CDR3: CATSDIGNQPQHF; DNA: TGTGCCACCAGTGATATAGGCAATCAGCCCCAGCATTTT
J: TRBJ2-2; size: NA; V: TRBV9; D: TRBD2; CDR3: CASSDRLAGGTLPGELFF; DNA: TGTGCCAGCAGCGACCGACTAGCGGGAGGGACCCTCCCCGGGGAGCTGTTTTTT
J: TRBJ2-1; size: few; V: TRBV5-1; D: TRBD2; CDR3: CASSLVVSGSTSYNEQFF; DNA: TGCGCCAGCAGCTTGGTTGTTAGCGGGAGTACCTCCTACAATGAGCAGTTCTTC
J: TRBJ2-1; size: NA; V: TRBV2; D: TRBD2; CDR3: CASSEGRGGYNEQFF; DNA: TGTGCCAGCAGTGAGGGGCGGGGGGGATACAATGAGCAGTTCTTC
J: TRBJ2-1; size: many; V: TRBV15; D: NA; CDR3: CATSRDSGFSYNEQFF; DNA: TGTGCCACCAGCAGAGATTCGGGCTTCTCCTACAATGAGCAGTTCTTC
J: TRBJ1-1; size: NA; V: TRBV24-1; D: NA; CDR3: CATSGSDTEAFF; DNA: TGTGCCACCAGTGGGTCGGACACTGAAGCTTTCTTT
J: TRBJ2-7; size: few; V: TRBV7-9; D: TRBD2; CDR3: CASSLTSGTFKQYF; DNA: TGTGCCAGCAGCTTGACTAGCGGTACTTTCAAGCAGTACTTC
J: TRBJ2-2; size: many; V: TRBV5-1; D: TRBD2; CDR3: CASSAGLAGVVGELFF; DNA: TGCGCCAGCAGCGCGGGACTAGCGGGAGTCGTCGGGGAGCTGTTTTTT
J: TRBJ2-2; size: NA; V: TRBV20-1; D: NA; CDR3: CSARVEGQVAGELFF; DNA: TGCAGTGCTAGGGTTGAGGGACAAGTGGCCGGGGAGCTGTTTTTT
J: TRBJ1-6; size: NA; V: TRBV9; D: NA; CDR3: CASSPRGGSDSPLHF; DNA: TGTGCCAGCAGCCCCCGGGGAGGGTCTGATTCACCCCTCCACTTT
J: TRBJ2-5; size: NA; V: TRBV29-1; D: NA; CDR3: CSVEDPVGGQARPQETQYF; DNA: TGCAGCGTTGAAGATCCAGTCGGGGGCCAGGCAAGACCTCAAGAGACCCAGTACTTC
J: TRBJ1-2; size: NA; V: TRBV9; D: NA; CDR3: CASSVQGAAMGGYTF; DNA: TGTGCCAGCAGCGTTCAGGGTGCCGCTATGGGTGGCTACACCTTC
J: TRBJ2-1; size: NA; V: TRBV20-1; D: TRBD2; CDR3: CSARDAGLEYNEQFF; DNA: TGCAGTGCTAGAGACGCGGGACTAGAGTACAATGAGCAGTTCTTC
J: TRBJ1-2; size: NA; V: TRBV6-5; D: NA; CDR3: CASSYSISGGYGYTF; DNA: TGTGCCAGCAGTTACTCGATAAGTGGGGGATATGGCTACACTTTC
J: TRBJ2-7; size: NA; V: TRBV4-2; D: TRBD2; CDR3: CASSQDLASGSSYEQYF; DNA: TGTGCCAGCAGCCAAGATCTTGCTAGCGGGAGTAGCTACGAGCAGTACTTC
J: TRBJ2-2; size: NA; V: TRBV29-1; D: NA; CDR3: CSVARGAGELFF; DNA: TGCAGCGTTGCCAGGGGTGCCGGGGAGCTGTTTTTT
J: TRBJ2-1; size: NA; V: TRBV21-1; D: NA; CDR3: CASSKTEPGPECPFF; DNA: TGTGCCAGCAGCAAAACCGAACCCGGACCCGAATGTCCGTTCTTC
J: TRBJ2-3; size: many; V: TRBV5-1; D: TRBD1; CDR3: CASSLASGGQGNRYTQYF; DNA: TGCGCCAGCAGCTTGGCCTCCGGGGGACAGGGTAATAGGTATACGCAGTATTTT
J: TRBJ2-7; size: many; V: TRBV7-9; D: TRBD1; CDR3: CASSLTGGEQYF; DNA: TGTGCCAGCAGCCTAACAGGGGGCGAGCAGTACTTC
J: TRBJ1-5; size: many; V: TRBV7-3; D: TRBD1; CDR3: CASSPFGTGGGNQPQHF; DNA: TGTGCCAGCAGCCCTTTCGGGACAGGGGGCGGGAATCAGCCCCAGCATTTT
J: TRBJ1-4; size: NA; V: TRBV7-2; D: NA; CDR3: CASSPTHEKLFF; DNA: TGTGCCAGCAGCCCCACCCATGAAAAACTGTTTTTT
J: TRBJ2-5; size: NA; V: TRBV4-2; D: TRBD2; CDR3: CASSQAGLAGGPMETQYF; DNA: TGTGCCAGCAGCCAGGCGGGACTAGCGGGAGGGCCGATGGAGACCCAGTACTTC
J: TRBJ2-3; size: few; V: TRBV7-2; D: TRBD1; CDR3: CASSSRQGENTQYF; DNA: TGTGCCAGCAGCTCACGACAGGGTGAGAATACGCAGTATTTT
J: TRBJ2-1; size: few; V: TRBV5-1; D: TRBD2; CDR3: CASSPLAGGPSNEQFF; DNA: TGCGCCAGCAGCCCCTTAGCGGGAGGGCCCTCCAATGAGCAGTTCTTC
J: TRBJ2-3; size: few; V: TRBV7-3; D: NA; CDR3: CASSLGTGLPTDTQYF; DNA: TGTGCCAGCAGCTTAGGAACAGGACTACCCACAGATACGCAGTATTTT
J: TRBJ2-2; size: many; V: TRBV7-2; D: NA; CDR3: CASSANRGELFF; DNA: TGTGCCAGCAGCGCCAACCGCGGGGAGCTGTTTTTT
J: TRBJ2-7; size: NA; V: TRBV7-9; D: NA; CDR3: CASSPRRKRDHEQYF; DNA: TGTGCCAGCAGCCCCCGAAGGAAGAGGGACCACGAGCAGTACTTC
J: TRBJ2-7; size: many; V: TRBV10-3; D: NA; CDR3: CAISESGQGIVAYEQYF; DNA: TGTGCCATCAGTGAGTCAGGGCAGGGGATCGTGGCCTACGAGCAGTACTTC
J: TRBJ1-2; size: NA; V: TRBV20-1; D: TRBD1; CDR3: CSASRDSYGYTF; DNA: TGCAGTGCTTCTCGGGACAGCTATGGCTACACCTTC
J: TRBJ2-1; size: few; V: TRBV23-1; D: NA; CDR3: CASSHPTSNEQFF; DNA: TGCGCCAGCAGTCACCCGACTAGCAATGAGCAGTTCTTC
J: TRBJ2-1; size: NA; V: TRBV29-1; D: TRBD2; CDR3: CSVEGLAGAYNEQFF; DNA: TGCAGCGTTGAGGGACTAGCGGGGGCCTACAATGAGCAGTTCTTC
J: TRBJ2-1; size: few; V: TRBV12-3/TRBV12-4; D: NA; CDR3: CASSFNVPYNEQFF; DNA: TGTGCCAGCAGTTTCAATGTGCCTTACAATGAGCAGTTCTTC
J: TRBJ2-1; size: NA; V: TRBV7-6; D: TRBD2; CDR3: CASSSRTSVYNEQFF; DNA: TGTGCCAGCAGCTCTCGGACTAGCGTCTACAATGAGCAGTTCTTC
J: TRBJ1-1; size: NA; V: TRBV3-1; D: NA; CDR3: CASSQVSTEAFF; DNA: TGTGCCAGCAGCCAAGTTAGCACTGAAGCTTTCTTT
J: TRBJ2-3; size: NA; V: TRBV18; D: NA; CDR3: CASSGINRVGSTDTQYF; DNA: TGTGCCAGCTCAGGAATAAACAGGGTTGGGAGCACAGATACGCAGTATTTT
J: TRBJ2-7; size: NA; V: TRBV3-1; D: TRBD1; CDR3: CASSPRRGTGYYEQYF; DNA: TGTGCCAGCAGCCCACGCCGGGGGACAGGGTATTACGAGCAGTACTTC
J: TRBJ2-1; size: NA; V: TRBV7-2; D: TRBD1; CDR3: CASSPDGTGYYNEQFF; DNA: TGTGCCAGCAGCCCAGATGGGACAGGGTACTACAATGAGCAGTTCTTC
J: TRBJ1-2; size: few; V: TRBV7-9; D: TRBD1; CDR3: CASSVRGIANYGYTF; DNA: TGTGCCAGCAGCGTCAGGGGGATAGCTAACTATGGCTACACCTTC
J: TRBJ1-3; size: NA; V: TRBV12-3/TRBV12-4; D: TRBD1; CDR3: CASSGQGLNTIYF; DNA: TGTGCCAGCAGCGGACAGGGTCTCAACACCATATATTTT
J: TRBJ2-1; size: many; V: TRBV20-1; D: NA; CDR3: CSAREDTPFNEQFF; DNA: TGCAGTGCTAGGGAGGACACACCCTTCAATGAGCAGTTCTTC
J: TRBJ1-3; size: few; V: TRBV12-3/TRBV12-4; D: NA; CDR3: CASSLRANTIYF; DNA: TGTGCCAGCAGTTTACGTGCAAACACCATATATTTT
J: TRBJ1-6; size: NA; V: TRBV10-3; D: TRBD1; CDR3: CAISGTGTGPLHF; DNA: TGTGCCATCAGTGGGACAGGGACGGGCCCCCTCCACTTT
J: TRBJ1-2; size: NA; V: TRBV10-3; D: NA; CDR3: CAINPQVTNYGYTF; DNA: TGTGCCATCAACCCCCAGGTGACCAACTATGGCTACACCTTC
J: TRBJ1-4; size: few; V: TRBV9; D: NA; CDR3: CASAKGRGGEKLFF; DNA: TGTGCCAGCGCCAAGGGGCGGGGGGGTGAAAAACTGTTTTTT
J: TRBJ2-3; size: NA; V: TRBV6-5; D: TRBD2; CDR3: CASSLTGLAGDTDTQYF; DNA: TGTGCCAGCAGTCTGACCGGGCTAGCGGGAGATACAGATACGCAGTATTTT